The 5 T cell receptor beta chains reported below all come from one sample, sequenced in a study of blood T cell repertoires in COVID-19. Assay used: immunoSEQ multiplex PCR; TCRdb lists only in-frame clones, some missing. The sample holds some 320,000 clones, 85% seen once. Sequencing was carried out using PBMCs or T cells enriched from blood (not recorded which). The origin of the receptors is a woman in her 30s who had been exposed to COVID-19.

The J gene is TRBJ2-6, the V gene TRBV11-2; perhaps TRBD1 as D (5 bases). Germline V gives CDR1 SGHAT, CDR2 FQNNGV. The CDR3 runs to 17 residues. V dropped 1 base and J dropped 3 bases, with 13 bases sitting between them. The CDR3 loop reads CASSLAAGYGGANVLTF. The CDR3 DNA reads TGTGCCAGCAGCTTAGCGGCAGGGTATGGTGGGGCCAACGTCCTGACTTTC.

J is TRBJ1-5 and V is TRBV6-6; TRBD1 is a possible D gene (5 bases). Germline CDR1 and CDR2: MNHNY and SVGAGI (reference sequence). The CDR3 has 16 amino acids. The V end lost 4 bases, the J end lost 0 bases, and 13 bases lay between the germline ends. The chain's CDR3 is CASSWGSPVSNQPQHF. CDR3 sequence (DNA): TGTGCCAGCAGTTGGGGCAGTCCCGTTAGCAATCAGCCCCAGCATTTT.

The chain uses TRBV5-1 and TRBJ2-1, with D unresolved. V was pared by 6 bases and J by 7 bases, with 8 bases between. Looked up from germline, CDR1 is SGHRS and CDR2 is YFSETQ. The CDR3 loop spans 11 amino acids. The CDR3 protein is CASNLRNEQFF. The CDR3 DNA is TGCGCCAGCAACCTGCGAAATGAGCAGTTCTTC.

This sequence joins TRBV4-3 and TRBJ1-2; tentatively, D is TRBD1 (6 bases). Trimming removed 5 bases at V and 8 bases at J, with 18 bases between. CDR1 is LGHNA, CDR2 YSLEER, per germline. This CDR3 contains 14 residues. CDR3 sequence (DNA): TGCGCCAGCAGCAGGTCCGGGACATCATTCGGCTACACCTTC. This gives the protein CASSRSGTSFGYTF.

The rearrangement links TRBV19 to TRBJ2-1, with D perhaps matching TRBD2 (6 bases). The V end lost 3 bases, the J end lost 1 base, and 16 bases lay between the germline ends. The CDR3 extends over 17 amino acids. The germline V gene has CDR1 LNHDA and CDR2 SQIVND (reference sequence). CDR3: CASSIGALAESYNEQFF. CDR3 coding DNA: TGTGCCAGTAGTATTGGTGCACTAGCCGAGTCCTACAATGAGCAGTTCTTC. Based on the CDR3 plus reference TRBV19 and TRBJ2-1, the full variable domain is DGGITQSPKYLFRKEGQNVTLSCEQNLNHDAMYWYRQDPGQGLRLIYYSQIVNDFQKGDIAEGYSVSREKKESFPLTVTSAQKNPTAFYLCASSIGALAESYNEQFFGPGTRLTVL.